The 10 T cell receptor beta chains listed next were all sequenced from one sample in a study of cytomegalovirus exposure and HLA in healthy donors (dated by TCRdb to 2017 to 2019). Library construction relied on the immunoSEQ multiplex PCR assay. The multiplex PCR relied on a mix of 60 forward primers for TCR Vbeta segments and 13 reverse primers for TCR Jbeta segments. What TCRdb holds here is the immuneACCESS table cut down to in-frame rearrangements. Part of the clones is not present; checked against another copy, under half of the missing clones reflect an unresolved V gene, and the others are unexplained. Across this sample there are 95,000 to 150,000 clones, with 77% seen only once. Roughly 3.5% of the sample is in the top ten clones. The sample comprised PBMCs. These receptors all come from a human donor in good health.

The chain carries TRBV5-6 and TRBJ2-3; D may be TRBD2 (5 bases). V was trimmed by 4 bases and J by 1 base, leaving 16 bases between them. Germline lookup yields CDR1 SGHDT and CDR2 YYEEEE. There are 16 residues in the CDR3. The CDR3 spells CASSLEKGSGTDTQYF. CDR3 in DNA: TGTGCCAGCAGCCTGGAAAAAGGGAGTGGCACAGATACGCAGTATTTT.

V and J are TRBV19 and TRBJ2-1, with 7 bases aligning to TRBD2. V was clipped by 3 bases and J by 9 bases; unmatched bases: 11. Germline-derived CDR1 and CDR2 are LNHDA and SQIVND (reference sequence). The length of the CDR3 is 15 residues. Written as DNA, the CDR3 is TGTGCCAGTAGTATCTGGGGGGGAGCCCGTGTTGAGCAGTTCTTC. Encoded protein: CASSIWGGARVEQFF.

This clone has just one count. The J gene is TRBJ1-2, the V gene TRBV9; a weak D match, TRBD1 (5 bases). Between the trimmed V and J ends, which lost 4 bases and 6 bases, there was a span of 16 bases. The CDR3 runs to 14 residues. Germline V CDR1 and CDR2: SGDLS, YYNGEE. The CDR3, as DNA: TGTGCCAGCAGCCCTCTACGGGGGGAGCATGGCTACACCTTC. Protein product: CASSPLRGEHGYTF.

This clone was picked up a small number of times. The chain uses TRBV5-1 and TRBJ2-7, with 9 bases aligning to TRBD1. Trimming removed 5 bases from V and 7 bases from J; junction bases left unmatched: 10. The germline CDR1 and CDR2 sequences are SGHRS and YFSETQ. This CDR3 has 14 residues. The CDR3 reads CASRSPGQGWEQYF. DNA for the CDR3: TGCGCCAGCAGGTCACCGGGACAGGGTTGGGAGCAGTACTTC.

This clone turned up a few times. This chain joins TRBV10-3 and TRBJ2-7; 9 positions agree with TRBD1. CDR3 length equals 15 residues. Trimming cost V 4 bases and J 4 bases; bases outside gene matches: 8. Germline assignment: CDR1 ENHRY and CDR2 SYGVKD. As DNA, the CDR3 is TGTGCCATCAGTGGGGGGACAGGGCAATCTTACGAGCAGTACTTC. Protein: CAISGGTGQSYEQYF.

The V gene is TRBV2, the J gene TRBJ2-1; D perhaps matches TRBD2 (7 bases). Germline CDR1 is SNHLY and CDR2 is FYNNEI. V lost 6 bases, J lost 7 bases, and 19 bases lay in between. The CDR3 length is 15 residues. The CDR3 DNA is TGTGCCAGCAGCTTAGGACGGGGGGCTCCAAATGAGCAGTTCTTC. Translation: CASSLGRGAPNEQFF.

Turning to this clone: One end of the junction varies from germline; a read error may be responsible. The rearrangement joins TRBV28 to TRBJ1-2; D is unresolved. Looked up from germline, CDR1 is MDHEN and CDR2 is SYDVKM. The CDR3 loop spans 12 amino acids. This CDR3 reads CASSLIGRTEAF. The CDR3 nucleotides are TGTGCCAGCAGTTTAATCGGCAGGACGGAGGCCTTC.

For this clone: An end of the junction differs from the germline gene, which may be a read error. The chain carries TRBV7-9 and TRBJ2-1, with 7 nucleotides matching TRBD2. This CDR3 region has 14 residues. Per the germline V gene, CDR1 is SEHNR and CDR2 is FQNEAQ (reference sequence). Here the CDR3 reads CASSPNTAGDRGVF. The DNA of the CDR3 is TGTGCCAGCTCTCCGAATACTGCGGGGGACCGGGGCGTCTTC.

The J gene is TRBJ1-1, the V gene TRBV7-6, with D tentatively TRBD1 (5 bases). Trimming removed 5 bases from V and 1 base from J, with 11 bases in between. Germline V gene data show CDR1 as SGHVS and CDR2 as FNYEAQ. The CDR3 is made up of 14 amino acids. The CDR3 loop reads CASSRGGTNTEAFF. The CDR3 nucleotides are TGTGCCAGCAGCCGGGGGGGTACGAACACTGAAGCTTTCTTT.

The chain has TRBV6-1 and TRBJ2-2; TRBD2 might be the D (5 bases). With 6 bases removed from V and 1 base from J, the gap between germline ends came to 12 bases. In germline, CDR1 is MNHNS, CDR2 SASEGT. This CDR3 region has 15 residues. The CDR3 here is CASRAGRENTGELFF. DNA for the CDR3: TGTGCCAGCAGGGCGGGTAGGGAGAACACCGGGGAGCTGTTTTTT.